The 26 T cell receptor beta chains given below trace back to one sample, sequenced in a study of PD-L1 blockade in urothelial cancer. The time point was: peripheral blood 6 weeks after treatment start. TCRdb's table, derived via immunoSEQ multiplex PCR, lists solely in-frame clones and lacks some. The sample contains roughly 45,000 clones, approximately 78% of which appear only once. Source: PBMCs, taken around atezolizumab (anti-PD-L1) treatment. Receptors originate from a man between 65 and 85 years old with urothelial cancer.

The CDR3 region has the DNA TGTGCCAGCAGCATACGATCTAGCGGGCTTTTATCAGATACGCAGTATTTT. Translation gives CASSIRSSGLLSDTQYF. The chain uses TRBV21-1 and TRBJ2-3; the table's D call of TRBD2 was not tested on the DNA. TRBV21-1 is a recognized pseudogene. This CDR3 is built from 17 residues.

As concerns this clone: The identical CDR3 is also encoded by other nucleotide sequences in the sample. The chain couples TRBV18 to TRBJ2-1; 8 nucleotides line up with TRBD2. The V gene's germline CDR1 is KGHSH and CDR2 LQKENI. The V gene end was trimmed by 3 bases and the J gene end by 0 bases; junction bases not matched to a gene: 1. The CDR3 covers 15 residues. CDR3 region: CASSPSGSSYNEQFF. The CDR3 DNA reads as TGTGCCAGCTCACCGAGCGGGAGCTCCTACAATGAGCAGTTCTTC.

This clone was found once. The J gene is TRBJ2-7, the V gene TRBV15; TRBD1 matches 7 bases. Germline V gene sequence: CDR1 LNHNV, CDR2 YYDKDF (reference sequence). V shed 0 bases, J shed 5 bases, and the junction held 10 bases outside the gene matches. The CDR3 extends over 16 amino acids. The DNA for the CDR3 is TGTGCCACCAGCAGAGATATAGAGGGGGCTGTTGACGAGCAGTACTTC. Translation: CATSRDIEGAVDEQYF.

This clone turned up a few times. The rearrangement joins TRBV19 to TRBJ2-1, with 11 bases fitting TRBD2. V trimming: 5 bases; J trimming: 0 bases; junction bases outside the gene matches: 9. This CDR3 has 18 amino acids. CDR1 and CDR2 (germline): LNHDA, SQIVND (reference sequence). This CDR3 is CASSPVGLAESSYNEQFF. DNA of the CDR3: TGTGCCAGTAGTCCCGTGGGACTAGCGGAAAGCTCCTACAATGAGCAGTTCTTC.

The genes are TRBV7-9 and TRBJ2-7; D may be TRBD2 (6 bases). The CDR3 length is 15 residues. V was clipped by 5 bases and J by 4 bases, with 18 bases between them. CDR1 and CDR2 from the germline V gene are SEHNR and FQNEAQ (reference sequence). The CDR3 is CASSPEGLLVYEQYF. CDR3 DNA: TGTGCCAGCAGCCCCGAGGGACTTTTGGTGTACGAGCAGTACTTC.

V gene TRBV19 combines with J gene TRBJ2-6; 7 positions match TRBD1. CDR1 and CDR2 from the germline V gene are LNHDA and SQIVND (reference sequence). There are 14 residues in the CDR3. Trimming at V came to 10 bases and at J to 1 base, leaving 4 bases not matched to a gene. CDR3 DNA sequence: TGTGCCACCAGACAGGGTTCTGGGGCCAACGTCCTGACTTTC. Its translation is CATRQGSGANVLTF. Drawing the rest from reference TRBV19 and TRBJ2-6, the complete variable domain is DGGITQSPKYLFRKEGQNVTLSCEQNLNHDAMYWYRQDPGQGLRLIYYSQIVNDFQKGDIAEGYSVSREKKESFPLTVTSAQKNPTAFYLCATRQGSGANVLTFGAGSRLTVL.

The chain employs TRBV19 and TRBJ1-1; TRBD1 might be the D (6 bases). V lost 6 bases to trimming and J lost 3 bases, with 20 bases between them. The CDR3 covers 16 residues. Looked up from germline, CDR1 is LNHDA and CDR2 is SQIVND (reference sequence). This chain's CDR3 is CASRVWGGAEDTEAFF. In DNA form, the CDR3 reads TGTGCCAGTAGAGTTTGGGGGGGCGCGGAGGACACTGAAGCTTTCTTT.

This chain joins TRBV2 and TRBJ1-2; D remains unclear. This CDR3 is 11 amino acids long. Germline loops: CDR1 SNHLY, CDR2 FYNNEI. V was cut by 7 bases and J by 4 bases, with 7 bases left in between. The chain's CDR3 is CASTVFYGYTF. CDR3 nucleotides: TGTGCCAGCACTGTTTTCTATGGCTACACCTTC.

The V call is TRBV7-2, the J call TRBJ2-4, with 8 bases that match TRBD2. CDR1 is SGHTA, CDR2 FQGNSA, per germline. The CDR3 spans 17 residues. V was clipped by 5 bases and J by 4 bases; unmatched bases: 13. The CDR3 nucleotides read TGTGCCAGCAGCCCTTACGGGGGGGGCCCCACGAAAAACATTCAGTACTTC. This translates into CASSPYGGGPTKNIQYF.

The J gene is TRBJ2-1, the V gene TRBV5-1, with 7 positions matching TRBD1. Germline-derived CDR1 and CDR2 are SGHRS and YFSETQ. CDR3 size: 14 residues. V gave up 0 bases and J gave up 6 bases; unmatched junction bases: 3. CDR3 bases: TGCGCCAGCAGCTTGGGGGACAGACTCAATGAGCAGTTCTTC. Translating it yields CASSLGDRLNEQFF.

CDR3 in DNA: TGTGCCAGCCCGGGACAGGGGATCACCGGGGAGCTGTTTTTT. It is translated as CASPGQGITGELFF. The V call is TRBV7-9, the J call TRBJ2-2; 10 bases align to TRBD1. There are 14 residues in the CDR3. CDR1 and CDR2 from the germline V gene are SEHNR and FQNEAQ (reference sequence). V shed 8 bases and J 4 bases; nucleotides not matched to a gene: 4.

The chain employs TRBV6-1 and TRBJ1-2, with 10 bases fitting TRBD1. In germline, CDR1 is MNHNS, CDR2 SASEGT. Trimming removed 1 base from V and 8 bases from J; junction bases left unmatched: 1. This CDR3 is built from 13 residues. The CDR3 DNA reads TGTGCCAGCAGTGAAGAGGGACAGGGGGGCTACACCTTC. Amino acids: CASSEEGQGGYTF.

CDR3 region: CASSSDTGMDTQYF. CDR3 nucleotide sequence: TGCGCCAGCAGCTCGGATACAGGGATGGATACGCAGTATTTT. V gene TRBV5-1 combines with J gene TRBJ2-3, with D tentatively TRBD1 (6 bases). The length of the CDR3 is 14 residues. Germline lookup yields CDR1 SGHRS and CDR2 YFSETQ. V lost 3 bases and J 6 bases, leaving 14 bases between the germline ends.

The chain has TRBV6-1 and TRBJ1-5, with 10 bases fitting TRBD1. This CDR3 contains 14 residues. In germline, CDR1 is MNHNS, CDR2 SASEGT. Trimming cost V 6 bases and J 2 bases; bases outside gene matches: 1. The CDR3: CASRGTGGNQPQHF. The DNA for the CDR3 is TGTGCCAGCAGGGGGACAGGGGGCAATCAGCCCCAGCATTTT.

This chain uses TRBV14 with TRBJ2-7, with TRBD2 identical over 7 bases. The V gene's germline CDR1 is SGHDN and CDR2 FVKESK. This CDR3 has 16 amino acids. V was pared by 4 bases and J by 2 bases, with 11 bases of the junction left unmatched. The CDR3 DNA is TGTGCCAGCAGCCGAAAGGTTACTAGCGTAGCCTACGAGCAGTACTTC. It encodes CASSRKVTSVAYEQYF.

Note on this clone: At one of its ends the junction is not consistent with the germline gene, which may arise from a read error. The chain recombines TRBV2 with TRBJ2-5; the D is unclear. The CDR3 totals 14 residues. Germline loops: CDR1 SNHLY, CDR2 FYNNEI. DNA for the CDR3: TGTGCCAGCAGGGAAGATTCGGGTAAAGAGACCCAGTACTTC. It codes for CASREDSGKETQYF.

The chain links TRBV5-1 to TRBJ1-1; the D is unclear. The CDR3 is 14 amino acids. Germline CDR1 reads SGHRS; CDR2 reads YFSETQ. The V end lost 3 bases, the J end lost 6 bases, and 15 bases lay between the germline ends. The CDR3 here is CASSSFPGGSEAFF. CDR3 coding DNA: TGCGCCAGCAGCTCCTTCCCGGGAGGCTCTGAAGCTTTCTTT.

The rearrangement links TRBV19 to TRBJ2-2; the match to TRBD2 covers 8 bases. Looked up from germline, CDR1 is LNHDA and CDR2 is SQIVND (reference sequence). The CDR3 has 17 amino acids. V dropped 7 bases and J dropped 0; count of bases not matched to a gene: 10. CDR3 loop: CASKGLAGLTNTGELFF. The CDR3 DNA is TGTGCCAGTAAGGGGCTAGCGGGTCTTACGAACACCGGGGAGCTGTTTTTT.

CDR3 coding DNA: TGCGCCAGCTCCAAAGGGACTAGCGGCACAGATACGCAGTATTTT. This translates into CASSKGTSGTDTQYF. The chain uses TRBV10-1 and TRBJ2-3, with TRBD2 identical over 10 bases. The germline CDR1 and CDR2 sequences are WNHNN and SYGVQD (reference sequence). V lost 8 bases to trimming and J lost 1 base; unmatched junction nucleotides: 6. This CDR3 comprises 15 residues.

This clone was detected a few times. The J gene is TRBJ2-7, the V gene TRBV7-3; 8 nucleotides line up with TRBD2. The CDR3 is 17 amino acids. V lost 2 bases, J lost 6 bases, and 15 bases stayed unmatched. Per the germline V gene, CDR1 is SGHTA and CDR2 is FQGTGA. This CDR3 reads CASSLSSGSRIGGEQYF. CDR3 DNA sequence: TGTGCCAGCAGCTTATCCAGCGGGAGTAGGATTGGCGGCGAGCAGTACTTC.

The chain employs TRBV5-4 and TRBJ2-5, with 10 bases identical to TRBD2. CDR3 size: 16 residues. Trimming removed 1 base from V and 5 bases from J; junction bases left unmatched: 8. The germline V gene encodes CDR1 SGHNT and CDR2 YYREEE (reference sequence). In DNA, the CDR3 is TGTGCCAGCAGCTTGCCAGCGGGAGGGCCGTATGAGACCCAGTACTTC. It encodes CASSLPAGGPYETQYF. The variable domain in full, completed from reference TRBV5-4 and TRBJ2-5, reads ETGVTQSPTHLIKTRGQQVTLRCSSQSGHNTVSWYQQALGQGPQFIFQYYREEENGRGNFPPRFSGLQFPNYSSELNVNALELDDSALYLCASSLPAGGPYETQYFGPGTRLLVL.

This chain uses TRBV28 with TRBJ1-4; D call uncertain. The CDR3 is 13 residues long. CDR1 and CDR2 from the germline V gene are MDHEN and SYDVKM. Trimming took 0 bases from V and 6 from J, leaving 5 bases between them. CDR3 coding DNA: TGTGCCAGCAGTTTATGGGTAGATGAAAAACTGTTTTTT. Encoded protein: CASSLWVDEKLFF.

V gene TRBV18 combines with J gene TRBJ2-1, with 7 bases that match TRBD1. The CDR3 is 15 residues long. The trim removed 5 bases at V and 3 bases at J, leaving 7 bases unmatched. Germline V lookup: CDR1 KGHSH, CDR2 LQKENI. The DNA of the CDR3 is TGTGCCAGCTCAGCCGGACAGGACGACTACAATGAGCAGTTCTTC. Translation gives CASSAGQDDYNEQFF.

V and J are TRBV5-4 and TRBJ2-3; 7 bases fit TRBD1. This CDR3 spans 15 amino acids. Germline lookup yields CDR1 SGHNT and CDR2 YYREEE (reference sequence). V was pared by 4 bases and J by 2 bases, with 7 bases of the junction left unmatched. CDR3 protein: CASSPGQQDTDTQYF. The CDR3 DNA reads TGTGCCAGCAGCCCGGGACAGCAAGACACAGATACGCAGTATTTT. Together with reference TRBV5-4 and TRBJ2-3, the CDR3 gives the full variable domain: ETGVTQSPTHLIKTRGQQVTLRCSSQSGHNTVSWYQQALGQGPQFIFQYYREEENGRGNFPPRFSGLQFPNYSSELNVNALELDDSALYLCASSPGQQDTDTQYFGPGTRLTVL.

The rearrangement uses TRBV29-1 and TRBJ2-2; 7 bases match TRBD2. The CDR3 has 14 amino acids. After removal of 7 bases from V and 4 bases from J, the junction contained 9 bases not matched to a gene. Germline V gene lookup returns CDR1 SQVTM and CDR2 ANQGSEA. Here the CDR3 DNA reads TGCAGCGCCGAACGGCGGGAGAGCACCGGGGAGCTGTTTTTT. Translation gives CSAERRESTGELFF.

The chain combines TRBV19 with TRBJ1-1, with no clear D. The CDR3 is 17 residues long. V lost 9 bases and J lost 2, with 25 bases in between. Germline CDR1 is LNHDA and CDR2 is SQIVND (reference sequence). The CDR3 is CASSDMGPFLSNTEAFF. The DNA for the CDR3 is TGTGCCAGCTCCGACATGGGCCCCTTCTTAAGCAACACTGAAGCTTTCTTT.